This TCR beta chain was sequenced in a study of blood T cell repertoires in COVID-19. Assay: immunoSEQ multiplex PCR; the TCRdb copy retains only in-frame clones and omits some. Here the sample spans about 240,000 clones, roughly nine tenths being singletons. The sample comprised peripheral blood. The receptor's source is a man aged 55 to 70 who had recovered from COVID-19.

The CDR3: CASRGQELISGNTIYF. The CDR3 DNA reads TGTGCCAGCCGCGGGCAGGAACTAATCTCTGGAAACACCATATATTTT. The rearrangement uses TRBV3-1 (or the pseudogene TRBV3-2) and TRBJ1-3; no clear D. Trimming removed 8 bases at V and 0 bases at J, with 17 bases between. The CDR3 consists of 16 residues. Germline lookup yields CDR1 LGHDT and CDR2 YNNKEL (reference sequence).